This passage covers 30 T cell receptor beta chains from one sample sequenced in a study of low-dose radiotherapy and immunotherapy resistance in tumors. As to time point: after trial treatment. Treatment denoted: LDRT plus nivolumab, ipilimumab, low-dose cyclophosphamide and aspirin (RACIN trial). Alpha- and beta-chain coverage of first-strand cDNA came from TRAV- and TRBV-specific primers. Over roughly 19 PCR cycles, TCRs were amplified from a constant-region primer and V-primer adapter. TCRdb itself ran the reads through MiXCR, one entry per CDR3 protein. This table holds more than 70,000 distinct CDR3 sequences, approximately 22% found once. The sequences come from PBMCs, collected after low-dose radiotherapy plus immunotherapy. These TCRs come from a female donor with ovarian cancer.

This clonotype was detected many times. The rearrangement joins TRBV5-6 to TRBJ1-2; 9 nucleotides line up with TRBD1. This CDR3 has 16 residues. Trimming cost V 0 bases and J 5 bases; bases outside gene matches: 8. The V gene's germline CDR1 is SGHDT and CDR2 YYEEEE. Written as DNA, the CDR3 is TGTGCCAGCAGCTTGGCTCCGACAGGGGGGCGGTATGGCTACACCTTC. Protein product: CASSLAPTGGRYGYTF.

This clonotype was recorded many times. The V and J genes are TRBV14 and TRBJ2-7; tentatively, D is TRBD2 (5 bases). This CDR3 spans 14 amino acids. V was pared by 4 bases and J by 0 bases, with 10 bases between. The V gene's germline CDR1 is SGHDN and CDR2 FVKESK. The CDR3 reads CASSRGLPSYEQYF. CDR3 nucleotides: TGTGCCAGCAGCCGAGGGCTCCCCTCCTACGAGCAGTACTTC.

This clonotype was picked up many times. This chain connects TRBV5-1 to TRBJ2-6; 11 bases map to TRBD1. CDR3 size: 17 residues. Germline CDR1 SGHRS, CDR2 YFSETQ. V was clipped by 3 bases and J by 3 bases; unmatched bases: 5. CDR3 coding DNA: TGCGCCAGCAGCTCCGGACAGGGGGCGCTTGGGGCCAACGTCCTGACTTTC. Translating gives CASSSGQGALGANVLTF.

This chain links TRBV20-1 with TRBJ2-1; 8 bases match TRBD2. Germline V gene sequence: CDR1 DFQATT, CDR2 SNEGSKA (reference sequence). The trim removed 3 bases at V and 7 bases at J, leaving 5 bases unmatched. CDR3 length: 13 amino acids. CDR3 nucleotide sequence: TGCAGTGCTAGGGGACTAGTATGGAATGAGCAGTTCTTC. This gives the protein CSARGLVWNEQFF.

At least ten counts were recorded for this clonotype. The V and J genes are TRBV7-6 and TRBJ2-3; D might be TRBD2 (6 bases). This CDR3 is built from 15 residues. The germline V gene has CDR1 SGHVS and CDR2 FNYEAQ. The V gene lost 5 bases and the J gene lost 0 bases, with 12 bases spanning the gap. CDR3 DNA sequence: TGTGCCAGCAGCCCGGCGGGATTTAGCACAGATACGCAGTATTTT. This gives the protein CASSPAGFSTDTQYF.

A remark on this clonotype: A far larger clone differs by one base, so this is likely a read error. The V and J genes are TRBV4-3 and TRBJ2-5, with D unclear. The germline V and J ends were trimmed by 1 base and 11 bases, with 14 bases remaining between them. The germline V gene encodes CDR1 LGHNA and CDR2 YSLEER. The CDR3 has 13 residues. The CDR3 here is CASSQGAALKQYF. The DNA for the CDR3 is TGCGCCAGCAGCCAAGGCGCAGCTCTGAAGCAGTACTTC.

As to this clonotype: This likely came from a read error, as a far larger clone is one base away. The rearrangement joins TRBV24-1 to TRBJ2-1; possibly TRBD1 for D (6 bases). CDR3 size: 15 residues. In germline, CDR1 is KGHDR, CDR2 SFDVKD. With 3 bases removed from V and 13 bases from J, the gap between germline ends came to 21 bases. CDR3 protein: CATSDPQGLGETQFF. The CDR3 coding sequence is TGTGCCACCAGTGATCCTCAGGGGTTAGGGGAGACCCAGTTCTTC.

The CDR3, as DNA: TGTGCCAGCAGTTTTCTAGCGGGAGTGGCGAATGAGCAGTTCTTC. This translates into CASSFLAGVANEQFF. The chain couples TRBV12-3 or TRBV12-4 to TRBJ2-1, with 10 bases lining up with TRBD2. Trimming removed 3 bases from V and 7 bases from J; junction bases left unmatched: 6. The CDR3 totals 15 residues.

This clonotype came up a few times. One base away lies a much larger clone, so this may be a sequencing read error. The rearrangement joins TRBV20-1 to TRBJ2-1, with 11 bases matching TRBD2. The CDR3 sequence is 15 residues long. Per germline, CDR1 DFQATT and CDR2 SNEGSKA (reference sequence). For the CDR3, the DNA is TGCAGTGCTTGGTTAGGGACTAGCGGCTACTATGAGCAGTTCTTC. It is translated as CSAWLGTSGYYEQFF.

In this sample, this clonotype is medium-sized. The genes are TRBV10-3 and TRBJ2-7, with 11 bases that match TRBD2. The V and J ends lost 2 bases and 9 bases, in that order; junction bases with no gene match: 3. Germline-derived CDR1 and CDR2 are ENHRY and SYGVKD. The CDR3 runs 13 residues. CDR3 protein: CAISETSGSGQYF. The CDR3 DNA is TGTGCCATCAGTGAGACTAGCGGGAGCGGGCAGTACTTC.

This clonotype was seen at least ten times. The chain uses TRBV10-3 and TRBJ2-3; no clear D gene. Germline CDR1 is ENHRY and CDR2 is SYGVKD. The CDR3 loop spans 15 amino acids. With 4 bases removed from V and 1 base from J, the gap between germline ends came to 12 bases. CDR3 sequence: CAISVNRFGTDTQYF. CDR3 DNA sequence: TGTGCCATCAGTGTTAACAGATTCGGCACAGATACGCAGTATTTT.

This clonotype was counted a single time. The V call is TRBV4-1, the J call TRBJ2-2, with 9 bases that match TRBD2. The CDR3 length is 18 residues. V dropped 0 bases and J dropped 6; count of bases not matched to a gene: 11. Germline assignment: CDR1 MGHRA and CDR2 YSYEKL. The CDR3 protein is CASSQDWGGGALAGELFF. As DNA, the CDR3 is TGCGCCAGCAGCCAAGATTGGGGCGGGGGGGCTCTGGCCGGGGAGCTGTTTTTT.

This clonotype was seen repeatedly, ten times or more. The rearrangement links TRBV6-2 or TRBV6-3 to TRBJ1-1, with D uncertain. V gave up 0 bases and J gave up 5 bases, with 10 bases separating them. This CDR3 comprises 14 residues. Germline lookup yields CDR1 MNHEY and CDR2 SVGEGT. For the CDR3, the DNA is TGTGCCAGCAGTTACTCGACGGGGAGGACTGAAGCTTTCTTT. Residues: CASSYSTGRTEAFF.

At least ten counts were recorded for this clonotype. The chain links TRBV19 to TRBJ1-5; D is possibly TRBD1 (6 bases). Germline V gene sequence: CDR1 LNHDA, CDR2 SQIVND (reference sequence). Trimming cost V 4 bases and J 2 bases, with 6 bases left between them. The CDR3 runs to 13 residues. The CDR3 DNA is TGTGCCAGTAGTACAGGGGGCAATCAGCCCCAGCATTTT. Protein: CASSTGGNQPQHF.

A word on this clonotype: A single base separates this from a much larger clone, so it may be a read error. The rearrangement joins TRBV30 to TRBJ1-1; 7 bases are a match to TRBD1. CDR1 and CDR2 (germline): GTSNPN, SVGIG (reference sequence). This CDR3 has 14 amino acids. This CDR3 reads CAGSKGGQLSEAFF. The CDR3 coding sequence is TGTGCCGGGAGTAAGGGGGGACAGCTAAGTGAAGCTTTCTTT.

The chain couples TRBV20-1 to TRBJ1-2; no firm D call. Deletions cut 5 bases from V and 5 bases from J, with 12 bases between. Germline CDR1 reads DFQATT; CDR2 reads SNEGSKA (reference sequence). There are 12 residues in the CDR3. CDR3 bases: TGCAGTGCTCCCCTCGGGGTTTATGGCTACACCTTC. Amino acids: CSAPLGVYGYTF.

This clonotype was seen many times. V gene TRBV28 combines with J gene TRBJ2-7; the D call may be TRBD1 or TRBD2 (6 bases each). The CDR3 contains 14 residues. Between the trimmed V and J ends, which lost 7 bases and 0 bases, there was a span of 13 bases. The germline CDR1 and CDR2 sequences are MDHEN and SYDVKM. CDR3: CASKGGPDSYEQYF. CDR3 coding DNA: TGTGCCAGCAAGGGGGGACCCGACTCCTACGAGCAGTACTTC.

This clonotype showed up many times. V gene TRBV15 combines with J gene TRBJ1-5; D is unclear. The germline gives CDR1 LNHNV, CDR2 YYDKDF (reference sequence). This CDR3 is built from 19 residues. V was cut by 0 bases and J by 5 bases, with 23 bases left in between. The CDR3 bases are TGTGCCACCAGCAGAGAAGTTGTAGGTTTTGTCGGCATTGATCAGCCCCAGCATTTT. Translating gives CATSREVVGFVGIDQPQHF.

This clonotype came up many times. The V call is TRBV6-2 or TRBV6-3, the J call TRBJ1-4; D is unclear. Germline CDR1 MNHEY, CDR2 SVGEGT. V was cut by 5 bases and J by 8 bases, with 12 bases left in between. The CDR3 length is 13 residues. CDR3: CASSVRTGEKLFF. The CDR3 coding sequence is TGTGCCAGCAGTGTGAGGACGGGCGAAAAACTGTTTTTT.

There are many counts of this clonotype. The V call is TRBV18, the J call TRBJ2-3; D is uncertain. V lost 3 bases, J lost 6 bases, and 7 bases lay in between. Germline V CDR1 and CDR2: KGHSH, LQKENI. The CDR3 sequence is 12 residues long. The CDR3 nucleotides are TGTGCCAGCTCACCTTCCCCCGATACGCAGTATTTT. Residues: CASSPSPDTQYF.

This clonotype has a count of ten or more. V is TRBV25-1 and J is TRBJ1-2; no definite D call. V was trimmed by 2 bases and J by 6 bases, leaving 22 bases between them. Per germline, CDR1 MGHDK and CDR2 SYGVNS. The CDR3 is 17 residues long. CDR3 sequence reads: CASSERELLNVGDGYTF. The CDR3 coding sequence is TGTGCCAGCAGTGAACGCGAACTGTTGAACGTCGGGGATGGCTACACCTTC.

This clonotype showed up many times. The rearrangement joins TRBV6-2 or TRBV6-3 to TRBJ2-1; tentatively, D is TRBD2 (5 bases). Germline lookup yields CDR1 MNHEY and CDR2 SVGEGT. The CDR3 loop spans 13 amino acids. Trimming left V 7 bases short and J 9 bases short, with 16 bases between. CDR3 nucleotide sequence: TGTGCCAGCACGGACTCCGCAGGAGGTGAGCAGTTCTTC. Translation: CASTDSAGGEQFF.

This clonotype was observed many times. V is TRBV20-1 and J is TRBJ2-1; 12 bases align to TRBD2. The CDR3 consists of 17 residues. The J segment lost 3 bases and the V segment lost 0 bases, leaving 6 bases of the junction unmatched. The germline gives CDR1 DFQATT, CDR2 SNEGSKA (reference sequence). CDR3 in amino acids: CSARDPLAGGIYNEQFF. The CDR3 nucleotides read TGCAGTGCTAGAGATCCCCTAGCGGGAGGGATCTACAATGAGCAGTTCTTC.

With regard to this clonotype: A far more abundant clone sits one base away, making this likely a read error. V is TRBV5-5 and J is TRBJ2-7, with D perhaps TRBD1 (6 bases). The germline V gene has CDR1 SGHKS and CDR2 YYEKEE (reference sequence). The CDR3 consists of 15 residues. The chain's CDR3 is CASSLGLQGTYEEYF. The CDR3 DNA reads as TGCGCCAGCAGCTTGGGTTTGCAGGGGACCTACGAGGAGTACTTC.

This clonotype was recorded at least ten times. The chain employs TRBV4-1 and TRBJ2-1, with TRBD2 matching 9 bases. Germline assignment: CDR1 MGHRA and CDR2 YSYEKL. This CDR3 is 14 amino acids long. V shed 5 bases and J 5 bases; nucleotides not matched to a gene: 4. CDR3 sequence reads: CASSSQRGDNEQFF. CDR3 DNA: TGCGCCAGCAGCTCCCAGCGGGGGGACAATGAGCAGTTCTTC.

Regarding this clonotype: This may stem from a read error, because a much larger clone lies one nucleotide away. V and J are TRBV3-1 and TRBJ2-5, with no clear D. CDR1 and CDR2 from the germline V gene are LGHDT and YNNKEL (reference sequence). Deletions cut 0 bases from V and 5 bases from J, with 4 bases between. The CDR3 has 12 residues. This chain's CDR3 is CASSQDWETQYF. In nucleotides, the CDR3 is TGTGCCAGCAGCCAAGATTGGGAGACCCAGTACTTC.

The sample holds many counts of this clonotype. The chain has TRBV19 and TRBJ2-4; no firm D call. The germline V gene has CDR1 LNHDA and CDR2 SQIVND (reference sequence). The V gene lost 3 bases and the J gene lost 0 bases, with 6 bases spanning the gap. This CDR3 is 14 amino acids long. The CDR3 here is CASSIQLAKNIQYF. The CDR3 DNA is TGTGCCAGTAGTATTCAGTTAGCCAAAAACATTCAGTACTTC.

This clonotype was observed once. A read error likely explains this, since a far larger clone differs by one base. The chain carries TRBV27 and TRBJ1-2; D remains ambiguous. In germline, CDR1 is MNHEY, CDR2 SMNVEV (reference sequence). V was shortened by 7 bases and J by 2 bases, with 11 bases between the two germline ends. CDR3 length equals 13 residues. CDR3 sequence: CASKEAVNYGYTF. The CDR3 DNA follows: TGTGCCAGCAAGGAAGCAGTGAACTATGGCTACACCTTC.

This clonotype was recorded many times. The CDR3 nucleotides are TGCGCCAGCAGCCCACAAAGTTTGGGAGCGGGAAAACTGTTTTTT. This encodes CASSPQSLGAGKLFF. This rearrangement joins TRBV4-3 to TRBJ1-4; D gene uncertain. V lost 4 bases, J lost 10 bases, and 19 bases lay in between. Germline V gives CDR1 LGHNA, CDR2 YSLEER. The CDR3 consists of 15 residues.

In this sample, this clonotype turned up a few times. The chain couples TRBV19 to TRBJ1-6, with D unclear. Germline CDR1 and CDR2: LNHDA and SQIVND (reference sequence). Trimming left V 7 bases short and J 10 bases short, with 14 bases between. There are 13 residues in the CDR3. The CDR3 DNA is TGTGCCAGTAAAGAGGGCTTGGCGTCACCCCTCCACTTT. Translating gives CASKEGLASPLHF.